This T cell receptor (beta chain) is drawn from a study of immune cell composition in non-small cell lung cancer. Profiling relied on immunoSEQ multiplex PCR, and the TCRdb table lists in-frame clones only, not all of them. Of approximately 13,000 clones listed, about 84% were seen once; the top ten hold more than 9.5%. Germline assignment: CDR1 SGHRS and CDR2 YFSETQ. The CDR3 has 17 residues. V lost 4 bases, J lost 1 base, and 10 bases stayed unmatched. The sample comprised lung tumor tissue. This clonotype originated in a human donor with non-small cell lung cancer. The chain links TRBV5-1 to TRBJ2-7; 11 bases map to TRBD2. The chain's CDR3 is CASSLKAGTSGSYEQYF. The CDR3 region has the DNA TGCGCCAGCAGCCTAAAAGCAGGGACTAGCGGATCCTACGAGCAGTACTTC.